This T cell receptor (beta chain) was captured in a study of brain T cells in children with intractable seizures. Whole-study results and caveats: Patients' HCMV serostatus was unknown; virus specificity rests on CDR3 similarity alone. Pre-surgery blood may have been undersampled, hiding some clones.

This CDR3 region has 13 residues. From germline, CDR1 is SGHNT and CDR2 YYREEE (reference sequence). Between the trimmed V and J ends, which lost 2 bases and 3 bases, there was a span of 8 bases. Generated by immunoSEQ multiplex PCR, the TCRdb table keeps only in-frame clones and is missing some. The data contain under 45,000 clones, more than 80% of them singletons. As regards this clone: Antigen unknown.

Sequencing was limited to surgery cases with top T cell transcript signatures in brain tissue. Patients received at least one anti-epileptic drug before surgery. Sequences were derived from peripheral blood, sampled at surgery. The sequence came from a girl aged 2 to 10 with tuberous sclerosis and intractable seizures. This rearrangement joins TRBV5-4 to TRBJ2-5; D ambiguous. CDR3 sequence (DNA): TGTGCCAGCAGCTTTTGGACGGAAGAGACCCAGTACTTC. Residues: CASSFWTEETQYF.